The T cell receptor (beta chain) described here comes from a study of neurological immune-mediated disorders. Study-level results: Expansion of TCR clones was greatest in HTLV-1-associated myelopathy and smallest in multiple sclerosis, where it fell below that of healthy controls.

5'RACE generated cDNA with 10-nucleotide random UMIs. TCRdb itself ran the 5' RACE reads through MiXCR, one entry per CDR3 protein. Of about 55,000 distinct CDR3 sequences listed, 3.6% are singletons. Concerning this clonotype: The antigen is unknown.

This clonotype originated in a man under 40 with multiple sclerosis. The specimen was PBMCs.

Here the CDR3 reads CASSLRRNNEQFF. For the CDR3, the DNA is TGTGCCAGCAGCTTAAGAAGAAACAATGAGCAGTTCTTC. The V call is TRBV7-3, the J call TRBJ2-1; D ambiguous. Looked up from germline, CDR1 is SGHTA and CDR2 is FQGTGA. Between the trimmed V and J ends, which lost 1 base and 5 bases, there was a span of 6 bases. There are 13 residues in the CDR3. Combining the CDR3 with reference TRBV7-3 and TRBJ2-1 gives the whole variable domain GAGVSQTPSNKVTEKGKYVELRCDPISGHTALYWYRQSLGQGPEFLIYFQGTGAADDSGLPNDRFFAVRPEGSVSTLKIQRTERGDSAVYLCASSLRRNNEQFFGPGTRLTVL.